The 26 T cell receptor beta chains below all came from one sample that was sequenced in a study of response to subunit inactivated influenza vaccine listed by TCRdb under 2018. The library was built by means of RT-PCR. Instrument on record: Illumina HiSeq 2500. The public reads were quality trimmed at Q25 with fastp and then assembled into clones with MiXCR by TCRdb, keeping productive beta chains. Each entry is one CDR3 protein sequence, shown with its most common DNA and genes. Across this sample there are around 180,000 distinct CDR3 sequences, with about 9.3% seen only once. The ten largest clones represent approximately 10% of the sample. The material was non-naive T cells sorted from PBMCs, obtained on the day of vaccination. Per the publication, the cell subset or site label means: memory T cell fraction. The receptors stem from a middle-aged man who received an inactivated influenza vaccine. Donor details come from another sample of the same person, matched by shared clones.

A note on this clonotype: A much larger clonotype is one base distant, so this may be a read error. The CDR3 sequence: CVSSLSTSGGGQEQFF. The DNA for the CDR3 is TGCGTCAGCAGCTTGTCCACTAGCGGGGGTGGTCAAGAGCAGTTCTTC. The chain is built from TRBV5-1 and TRBJ2-1; 11 nucleotides align to TRBD2. The CDR3 spans 16 residues. Germline-derived CDR1 and CDR2 are SGHRS and YFSETQ.

The table lists this clonotype with many counts. The chain is built from TRBV6-5 and TRBJ2-1, with 9 bases lining up with TRBD2. The germline V gene encodes CDR1 MNHEY and CDR2 SVGAGI. The J segment lost 4 bases and the V segment lost 2 bases, leaving 6 bases of the junction unmatched. There are 16 residues in the CDR3. The DNA for the CDR3 is TGTGCCAGCAGTTACCGAGCTAGCGGGGCTTACAATGAGCAGTTCTTC. Its protein product is CASSYRASGAYNEQFF.

The rearrangement links TRBV7-9 to TRBJ2-2; no definite D call. Germline CDR1 is SEHNR and CDR2 is FQNEAQ (reference sequence). V lost 10 bases and J lost 7, with 10 bases in between. The CDR3 sequence is 11 residues long. The CDR3 loop reads CATHSVGELFF. The CDR3 coding sequence is TGTGCCACACACAGCGTCGGGGAGCTGTTTTTT.

This clonotype has at least ten counts. The V call is TRBV5-1, the J call TRBJ1-6; tentative D call: TRBD1 (6 bases). V lost 0 bases and J lost 1, with 8 bases in between. CDR1 is SGHRS and CDR2 is YFSETQ in the germline V gene. The CDR3 is made up of 16 amino acids. Here the CDR3 DNA reads TGCGCCAGCAGCTTGGCAGGGGAGTCCTATAATTCACCCCTCCACTTT. This gives the protein CASSLAGESYNSPLHF.

The table lists this clonotype with a few counts. The rearrangement uses TRBV10-2 and TRBJ2-7; 7 bases line up with TRBD1. The CDR3 loop spans 14 amino acids. Germline values: CDR1 WSHSY, CDR2 SAAADI. With V trimmed by 3 bases and J by 5 bases, 7 bases remained unmatched. The CDR3 loop reads CASSEIGGRNEQYF. CDR3 DNA: TGCGCCAGCAGTGAAATAGGGGGCAGGAACGAGCAGTACTTC.

This clonotype has a count of ten or more. The V and J genes are TRBV12-3 or TRBV12-4 and TRBJ2-7; D ambiguous. The V end lost 1 base, the J end lost 0 bases, and 7 bases lay between the germline ends. This CDR3 spans 14 amino acids. The CDR3 bases are TGTGCCAGCAGTTTAGGTCTCCACTCCTACGAGCAGTACTTC. It specifies CASSLGLHSYEQYF.

The rearrangement joins TRBV7-9 to TRBJ2-3; 10 nucleotides agree with TRBD2. Germline V gives CDR1 SEHNR, CDR2 FQNEAQ (reference sequence). Trimming removed 5 bases from V and 5 bases from J; junction bases left unmatched: 4. The CDR3 contains 14 residues. The DNA for the CDR3 is TGTGCCAGCAGCCCAGTAGCGGGGGGAGATACGCAGTATTTT. Encoded protein: CASSPVAGGDTQYF.

This clonotype occurred a few times. At one end, the junction sequence differs from germline, possibly due to a read error. The chain carries TRBV4-1 and TRBJ1-4; D unresolved. From germline, CDR1 is MGHRA and CDR2 YSYEKL. CDR3 length equals 15 residues. CDR3 bases: TGCGCCAGCAGCCAAGATATCGGGCCCAATGGAAAACTGTTTTTT. Protein product: CASSQDIGPNGKLFF.

This clonotype has only a few counts. The chain employs TRBV27 and TRBJ1-1, with 9 positions matching TRBD1. J lost 2 bases, V lost 4 bases, and 11 bases had no gene match. There are 17 residues in the CDR3. The V gene's germline CDR1 is MNHEY and CDR2 SMNVEV (reference sequence). The CDR3 region has the DNA TGTGCCAGCAGTTCAATTCTACCGGGACAGGGAAACACTGAAGCTTTCTTT. Translating gives CASSSILPGQGNTEAFF.

The chain joins TRBV12-3 or TRBV12-4 to TRBJ2-3, with D uncertain. The CDR3 is 16 residues long. The V end lost 1 base, the J end lost 0 bases, and 11 bases lay between the germline ends. The CDR3 DNA sequence: TGTGCCAGCAGTTTAGTTGTGGGCGCTAGCACAGATACGCAGTATTTT. As protein: CASSLVVGASTDTQYF.

This clonotype has only one observation. Compared with germline, one end of the junction differs, possibly owing to a read error. This chain connects TRBV3-1 to TRBJ2-1; TRBD1 matches 8 bases. CDR1 and CDR2 (germline): LGHDT, YNNKEL (reference sequence). CDR3 size: 15 residues. The CDR3 loop is CASGQVRQGNNEQFF. The CDR3 DNA sequence: TGTGCCAGCGGCCAAGTACGACAGGGGAACAATGAGCAGTTCTTC.

Ten or more counts support this clonotype. For the CDR3, the DNA is TGCGCCAGCAGCTTGAGCCGGGACAGGGGCACCGGGGAGCTGTTTTTT. Translation: CASSLSRDRGTGELFF. The chain couples TRBV5-1 to TRBJ2-2, with TRBD1 matching over 10 bases. J was trimmed by 4 bases and V by 1 base; bases with no gene match: 4. The CDR3 has 16 amino acids. Germline V lookup: CDR1 SGHRS, CDR2 YFSETQ.

The chain links TRBV20-1 to TRBJ1-1; D unresolved. CDR3 size: 15 residues. Germline V gene data show CDR1 as DFQATT and CDR2 as SNEGSKA (reference sequence). Trimming removed 3 bases from V and 0 bases from J, with 14 bases in between. CDR3 loop: CSASGRRALNTEAFF. The CDR3 DNA sequence: TGCAGTGCTAGCGGTCGGAGGGCCTTGAACACTGAAGCTTTCTTT.

This clonotype turned up a few times. The V call is TRBV4-1, the J call TRBJ1-4; D is ambiguous. CDR3 length: 18 residues. From germline, CDR1 is MGHRA and CDR2 YSYEKL. Trimming removed 0 bases from V and 0 bases from J, with 14 bases in between. The CDR3: CASSQDRAAPATNEKLFF. The DNA for the CDR3 is TGCGCCAGCAGCCAAGATCGGGCAGCCCCTGCAACTAATGAAAAACTGTTTTTT.

This clonotype was counted only a few times. The chain couples TRBV27 to TRBJ2-7; 8 nucleotides match TRBD1. J lost 5 bases, V lost 2 bases, and 5 bases had no gene match. The CDR3 sequence is 14 residues long. CDR1 MNHEY and CDR2 SMNVEV come from the germline V gene (reference sequence). CDR3 residues: CASSLVAGGHEQYF. CDR3 DNA: TGTGCCAGCAGTTTAGTAGCAGGGGGCCACGAGCAGTACTTC.

About this clonotype itself: A much larger clone lies one base from this, so it may be a read error. The V call is TRBV28, the J call TRBJ1-5, with 9 bases identical to TRBD1. Germline CDR1 reads MDHEN; CDR2 reads SYDVKM. The CDR3 sequence is 18 residues long. V lost 3 bases and J lost 6; bases outside the gene matches: 15. The CDR3: CASSFGEAGTGRRQPQHF. The CDR3, as DNA: TGTGCCAGCAGTTTCGGCGAAGCTGGGACAGGGAGGCGTCAGCCCCAGCATTTT.

This clonotype was counted between two and nine times. This rearrangement joins TRBV7-2 to TRBJ2-7; tentative D call: TRBD2 (6 bases). This CDR3 is built from 12 residues. V lost 8 bases, J lost 6 bases, and 14 bases lay in between. Per germline, CDR1 SGHTA and CDR2 FQGNSA. This CDR3 reads CASAWASAEQYF. In nucleotides, the CDR3 is TGTGCCAGCGCTTGGGCTAGCGCCGAGCAGTACTTC.

This clonotype has just a few counts. The chain uses TRBV6-5 and TRBJ1-6; D possibly corresponds to TRBD1 (6 bases). The V and J ends lost 4 bases and 9 bases respectively, with 13 bases between them. The germline V gene encodes CDR1 MNHEY and CDR2 SVGAGI. This CDR3 is built from 14 residues. This CDR3 reads CASSSVWGLSPLHF. The CDR3, as DNA: TGTGCCAGCAGTTCCGTGTGGGGGCTTTCACCCCTCCACTTT.

In its sample, this clonotype was seen many times. V and J are TRBV7-2 and TRBJ1-6; D uncertain. Germline V CDR1 and CDR2: SGHTA, FQGNSA. This CDR3 has 16 residues. V dropped 2 bases and J dropped 7 bases, with 15 bases sitting between them. As DNA, the CDR3 is TGTGCCAGCAGCTTATCGGGAACCCCATACAATTCACCCCTCCACTTT. It translates to CASSLSGTPYNSPLHF. Drawing the rest from reference TRBV7-2 and TRBJ1-6, the complete variable domain is GAGVSQSPSNKVTEKGKDVELRCDPISGHTALYWYRQSLGQGLEFLIYFQGNSAPDKSGLPSDRFSAERTGGSVSTLTIQRTQQEDSAVYLCASSLSGTPYNSPLHFGNGTRLTVT.

The sample holds many counts of this clonotype. The chain joins TRBV20-1 to TRBJ2-1; D might be TRBD2 (6 bases). The V and J ends lost 6 bases and 4 bases respectively, with 19 bases between them. The length of the CDR3 is 15 residues. CDR1 is DFQATT and CDR2 is SNEGSKA in the germline V gene (reference sequence). Here the CDR3 reads CSAKTPGLRYNEQFF. As DNA, the CDR3 is TGCAGTGCAAAGACCCCGGGACTCCGATACAATGAGCAGTTCTTC.

This clonotype was seen many times. The rearrangement uses TRBV12-3 or TRBV12-4 and TRBJ1-3; D call uncertain. The CDR3 length is 14 residues. V was clipped by 5 bases and J by 0 bases, with 8 bases between them. CDR3 loop: CASSPAVSGNTIYF. In DNA form, the CDR3 reads TGTGCCAGCAGTCCGGCCGTCTCTGGAAACACCATATATTTT.

This rearrangement joins TRBV6-5 to TRBJ1-3; a possible D gene is TRBD1 (6 bases). Germline assignment: CDR1 MNHEY and CDR2 SVGAGI. Trimming left V 0 bases short and J 0 bases short, with 12 bases between. The CDR3 is 17 amino acids. For the CDR3, the DNA is TGTGCCAGCAGTTACTCGGGACAAGCTATCTCTGGAAACACCATATATTTT. The encoded protein is CASSYSGQAISGNTIYF.

This clonotype has more than one count but fewer than ten. The chain joins TRBV29-1 to TRBJ2-7, with 9 nucleotides matching TRBD1. Germline V gene sequence: CDR1 SQVTM, CDR2 ANQGSEA. The CDR3 totals 12 residues. Trimming cost V 6 bases and J 4 bases; bases outside gene matches: 4. CDR3 nucleotide sequence: TGCAGCGTCGGGACAGGGATGTACGAGCAGTACTTC. This translates into CSVGTGMYEQYF.

This clonotype was picked up a small number of times. V gene TRBV12-3 or TRBV12-4 combines with J gene TRBJ1-2; D not resolved. The V and J ends lost 3 bases and 4 bases respectively, with 9 bases between them. The CDR3 runs 13 residues. The CDR3 is CASSLVGLYGYTF. CDR3 DNA sequence: TGTGCCAGCAGTTTGGTCGGACTCTATGGCTACACCTTC.

V usage is TRBV12-3 or TRBV12-4 and J usage is TRBJ1-1, with TRBD1 matching over 7 bases. The V segment lost 5 bases and the J segment 5 bases; nucleotides outside the gene matches: 8. This CDR3 region has 14 residues. The CDR3 DNA is TGTGCCAGCAGTCAGGACAGGCCTGGGACTGAAGCTTTCTTT. Protein product: CASSQDRPGTEAFF.

The chain has TRBV7-9 and TRBJ2-5; TRBD2 matches 10 bases. Trimming at V came to 0 bases and at J to 9 bases, leaving 7 bases not matched to a gene. CDR3 length: 15 residues. CDR1 and CDR2 (germline): SEHNR, FQNEAQ (reference sequence). The CDR3: CASSLAGTSVVAQYF. The DNA for the CDR3 is TGTGCCAGCAGCTTAGCCGGGACTAGCGTTGTTGCCCAGTACTTC.